Following are 26 T cell receptor beta chains from one sample sequenced in a study of identical twins. A single record per CDR3 protein comes from TCRdb applying MiXCR to the 5' RACE reads. The sample has roughly 200,000 distinct CDR3 sequences, 7.5% seen once. The same data also contributed to another study, on yellow fever vaccine responses in identical twins.

The specimen sequenced was memory (CD45RO+) T cells sorted from blood. These receptor sequences come from a young woman in good health.

As to this clonotype: Because it lacks the conserved phenylalanine or tryptophan at the end, this CDR3 is likely a read error. The DNA is left out, because the CDR3 cannot be placed on it with certainty; the CDR3 is given as TCRdb lists it. The chain joins TRBV28 to TRBJ2-7; the D call of TRBD1 is as the table states it, not checked on the DNA. Including both end residues, the CDR3 is 10 amino acids long. Germline V gene sequence: CDR1 MDHEN, CDR2 SYDVKM. The chain's CDR3 is CASSFWSRES.

This clonotype was counted only a few times. V and J are TRBV10-3 and TRBJ2-3; D is possibly TRBD1 (5 bases). Trimming removed 4 bases at V and 4 bases at J, with 6 bases between. This CDR3 is 12 amino acids long. Germline assignment: CDR1 ENHRY and CDR2 SYGVKD. CDR3 in DNA: TGTGCCATCAGTGTACAGGCAGATACGCAGTATTTT. It translates to CAISVQADTQYF.

This clonotype turned up a few times. The V gene is TRBV29-1, the J gene TRBJ2-3, with D possibly being TRBD2 (5 bases). The CDR3 extends over 15 amino acids. Trimming left V 6 bases short and J 2 bases short, with 18 bases between. The germline V gene has CDR1 SQVTM and CDR2 ANQGSEA. The chain's CDR3 is CSVEPSPGLTDTQYF. The DNA of the CDR3 is TGCAGCGTAGAGCCCTCGCCCGGACTCACAGATACGCAGTATTTT.

This clonotype was counted many times. The V gene is TRBV5-5, the J gene TRBJ2-1, with a weak D call TRBD1 (5 bases). With 3 bases removed from V and 4 bases from J, the gap between germline ends came to 11 bases. This CDR3 has 14 residues. CDR1 and CDR2 from the germline V gene are SGHKS and YYEKEE (reference sequence). DNA of the CDR3: TGTGCCAGCAGCTCAGGGCAAGTATACAATGAGCAGTTCTTC. Its translation: CASSSGQVYNEQFF. The whole variable domain, filled in from reference TRBV5-5 and TRBJ2-1, reads DAGVTQSPTHLIKTRGQQVTLRCSPISGHKSVSWYQQVLGQGPQFIFQYYEKEERGRGNFPDRFSARQFPNYSSELNVNALLLGDSALYLCASSSGQVYNEQFFGPGTRLTVL.

This clonotype was seen more than once but under ten times. The V call is TRBV9, the J call TRBJ2-2, with 13 bases lining up with TRBD2. In germline, CDR1 is SGDLS, CDR2 YYNGEE. The CDR3 has 16 amino acids. V was pared by 4 bases and J by 6 bases, with 6 bases of the junction left unmatched. Here the CDR3 DNA reads TGTGCCAGCAGCACACTAGCGGGGGGGCTGTCCGGGGAGCTGTTTTTT. This sequence encodes CASSTLAGGLSGELFF. Together with reference TRBV9 and TRBJ2-2, the CDR3 gives the full variable domain: DSGVTQTPKHLITATGQRVTLRCSPRSGDLSVYWYQQSLDQGLQFLIQYYNGEERAKGNILERFSAQQFPDLHSELNLSSLELGDSALYFCASSTLAGGLSGELFFGEGSRLTVL.

This clonotype was seen many times. The chain has TRBV5-6 and TRBJ2-5, with D perhaps TRBD1 or TRBD2 (7 bases each). Between the trimmed V and J ends, which lost 4 bases and 5 bases, there was a span of 21 bases. Germline values: CDR1 SGHDT, CDR2 YYEEEE. This CDR3 has 16 residues. CDR3: CASSILRGGALETQYF. DNA of the CDR3: TGTGCCAGCAGCATCCTCAGGGGGGGGGCTTTGGAGACCCAGTACTTC.

This clonotype was seen repeatedly, ten times or more. This chain connects TRBV27 to TRBJ1-1, with TRBD1 as a possible D gene (5 bases). Trimming removed 6 bases at V and 0 bases at J, with 11 bases between. This CDR3 is built from 14 residues. The germline CDR1 and CDR2 sequences are MNHEY and SMNVEV (reference sequence). CDR3 sequence (DNA): TGTGCCAGCAGCCGCAGGGAACTGAACACTGAAGCTTTCTTT. Amino acids: CASSRRELNTEAFF.

This clonotype was observed a few times. Sequence at one end of the junction differs from germline and may be a read error. This chain connects TRBV6-5 to TRBJ1-6, with D perhaps TRBD1 (5 bases). The CDR3 is made up of 12 amino acids. The V gene's germline CDR1 is MNHEY and CDR2 SVGAGI. DNA for the CDR3: TGTGCCAACAGTTTAGGGGATTCACCCCTCCACTTT. This gives the protein CANSLGDSPLHF.

This clonotype was detected ten times or more. The J gene is TRBJ1-1, the V gene TRBV12-3 or TRBV12-4; maybe TRBD1 (6 bases). The CDR3 is made up of 13 amino acids. The V end lost 5 bases, the J end lost 6 bases, and 13 bases lay between the germline ends. CDR3 sequence: CASSRRGAAEAFF. CDR3 in DNA: TGTGCCAGCAGTCGGCGGGGGGCGGCTGAAGCTTTCTTT.

As for this clonotype: A much larger clone lies a single base off, so this may be a read error. V and J are TRBV7-8 and TRBJ2-3; a possible D gene is TRBD2 (6 bases). CDR1 and CDR2 (germline): SGHVS, FQNEAQ. This CDR3 has 16 residues. V was pared by 1 base and J by 0 bases, with 11 bases between. The DNA of the CDR3 is TGTGCCAGCAGCTTAGGATCTGCGGGGAGCACAGATACGCAGTATTTT. Translating gives CASSLGSAGSTDTQYF.

The V call is TRBV10-1, the J call TRBJ2-7; TRBD1 agrees at 9 bases. CDR3 length: 15 amino acids. Unmatched junction bases numbered 5, after V lost 0 bases and J lost 5 bases. Per germline, CDR1 WNHNN and CDR2 SYGVQD (reference sequence). CDR3 amino acids: CASSESTGGRNEQYF. In nucleotides, the CDR3 is TGCGCCAGCAGTGAGTCGACAGGGGGAAGGAACGAGCAGTACTTC.

This clonotype was picked up many times. The chain uses TRBV29-1 and TRBJ2-7; 9 bases fit TRBD1. This CDR3 has 17 residues. Germline V gives CDR1 SQVTM, CDR2 ANQGSEA. V was pared by 6 bases and J by 0 bases, with 15 bases of the junction left unmatched. In DNA, the CDR3 is TGCAGCGTCACAGGGGGCAGACAGGGCGCCAGCTCCTACGAGCAGTACTTC. The encoded protein is CSVTGGRQGASSYEQYF.

The sample holds many counts of this clonotype. This chain links TRBV6-2 or TRBV6-3 with TRBJ2-5; D is perhaps TRBD1 (6 bases). Trimming shortened V by 4 bases and J by 1 base, and 13 bases separated the two germline ends. This CDR3 contains 15 residues. The germline gives CDR1 MNHEY, CDR2 SVGEGT. Written as DNA, the CDR3 is TGTGCCAGCAGTTTGACCGACAGGATCCAAGAGACCCAGTACTTC. This translates into CASSLTDRIQETQYF.

This clonotype turned up a few times. The CDR3: CASSLGQGGNEQYF. The CDR3 DNA sequence: TGTGCCAGCAGTTTAGGACAGGGTGGCAACGAGCAGTACTTC. The rearrangement links TRBV27 to TRBJ2-7, with 8 bases lining up with TRBD1. Germline V gives CDR1 MNHEY, CDR2 SMNVEV (reference sequence). V lost 2 bases, J lost 5 bases, and 5 bases stayed unmatched. This CDR3 is built from 14 residues.

This clonotype was observed a few times. CDR3 bases: TGTGCCAGCAGGCCATTCGATACCTCCTACAATGAGCAGTTCTTC. Translation: CASRPFDTSYNEQFF. The V call is TRBV2, the J call TRBJ2-1; D gene unclear. The CDR3 has 15 amino acids. Trimming left V 6 bases short and J 0 bases short, with 12 bases between. Germline CDR1 reads SNHLY; CDR2 reads FYNNEI. Drawing the rest from reference TRBV2 and TRBJ2-1, the complete variable domain is EPEVTQTPSHQVTQMGQEVILRCVPISNHLYFYWYRQILGQKVEFLVSFYNNEISEKSEIFDDQFSVERPDGSNFTLKIRSTKLEDSAMYFCASRPFDTSYNEQFFGPGTRLTVL.

V is TRBV12-3 or TRBV12-4 and J is TRBJ1-1, with unresolved D. V lost 5 bases and J lost 2, with 12 bases in between. This CDR3 is built from 14 residues. The CDR3 nucleotides read TGTGCCAGCAGTCCCGGACGGGAAAACACTGAAGCTTTCTTT. Its translation is CASSPGRENTEAFF.

The chain couples TRBV29-1 to TRBJ2-7, with D tentatively TRBD1 (5 bases). In germline, CDR1 is SQVTM, CDR2 ANQGSEA. V gave up 4 bases and J gave up 5 bases, with 12 bases separating them. The CDR3 covers 12 residues. The DNA of the CDR3 is TGCAGCGTTGGACAGCATATTGACGAGCAGTACTTC. It specifies CSVGQHIDEQYF.

The rearrangement joins TRBV11-2 to TRBJ2-1; TRBD1 is a possible D gene (6 bases). The length of the CDR3 is 15 residues. Germline-derived CDR1 and CDR2 are SGHAT and FQNNGV. V dropped 1 base and J dropped 8 bases, with 15 bases sitting between them. The CDR3, as DNA: TGTGCCAGCAGCTTAGGGCAGGGGCCCGAGGATGAGCAGTTCTTC. Encoded protein: CASSLGQGPEDEQFF.

This clonotype came up a few times. The J gene is TRBJ2-4, the V gene TRBV4-3; D is uncertain. Per the germline V gene, CDR1 is LGHNA and CDR2 is YSLEER. The CDR3 is 13 amino acids. The V gene lost 0 bases and the J gene lost 7 bases, with 7 bases spanning the gap. The CDR3 bases are TGCGCCAGCAGCCAAGACCTTTGGAACATTCAGTACTTC. Its protein is CASSQDLWNIQYF.

CDR3 DNA: TGTGCCAGCCTCCCACGGGGGGGCTCCTACAATGAGCAGTTCTTC. This encodes CASLPRGGSYNEQFF. The V call is TRBV6-1, the J call TRBJ2-1, with 8 bases that match TRBD2. The trim removed 8 bases at V and 0 bases at J, leaving 6 bases unmatched. The CDR3 length is 15 residues. Germline V gene data show CDR1 as MNHNS and CDR2 as SASEGT.

This clonotype has just a few counts. The genes are TRBV6-2 or TRBV6-3 and TRBJ2-2; 7 bases map to TRBD1. Germline CDR1 reads MNHEY; CDR2 reads SVGEGT. V trimming: 7 bases; J trimming: 1 base; junction bases outside the gene matches: 6. The CDR3 spans 15 residues. The CDR3 sequence: CASIPRGWNTGELFF. In DNA form, the CDR3 reads TGTGCCAGCATTCCCAGGGGGTGGAACACCGGGGAGCTGTTTTTT.

This clonotype was recorded many times. The V gene is TRBV27, the J gene TRBJ1-2; TRBD1 is a possible D gene (5 bases). The germline V gene encodes CDR1 MNHEY and CDR2 SMNVEV (reference sequence). Trimming cost V 6 bases and J 8 bases, with 13 bases left between them. The CDR3 totals 12 residues. The CDR3, as DNA: TGTGCCAGCAGCCGACCGGGACGAGGCTACACCTTC. Protein product: CASSRPGRGYTF.

CDR3 sequence: CASSDASGRNEQFF. The CDR3 nucleotides read TGCGCCAGCAGTGATGCTAGCGGGAGAAATGAGCAGTTCTTC. The chain has TRBV10-1 and TRBJ2-1; 10 bases are a match to TRBD2. Germline lookup yields CDR1 WNHNN and CDR2 SYGVQD (reference sequence). The CDR3 loop spans 14 amino acids. V shed 3 bases, J shed 7 bases, and the junction held 3 bases outside the gene matches.

This clonotype showed up just a few times. The V gene is TRBV6-1, the J gene TRBJ1-5; 8 bases line up with TRBD1. The CDR3 loop spans 15 amino acids. Losses at the gene ends were 6 bases for V and 4 bases for J; bases not matched to a gene: 8. Looked up from germline, CDR1 is MNHNS and CDR2 is SASEGT. The CDR3 region is CASRLQGGGNQPQHF. The CDR3 DNA reads TGTGCCAGCAGACTACAGGGGGGCGGAAATCAGCCCCAGCATTTT.

The chain links TRBV5-1 to TRBJ1-5; D unclear. Trimming took 4 bases from V and 1 from J, leaving 12 bases between them. This CDR3 spans 15 amino acids. CDR1 and CDR2 (germline): SGHRS, YFSETQ. In nucleotides, the CDR3 is TGCGCCAGCAGCCGAGACACGGGGAGCAATCAGCCCCAGCATTTT. Translating it yields CASSRDTGSNQPQHF.

In this sample, this clonotype turned up a few times. V is TRBV3-1 and J is TRBJ2-7; D perhaps matches TRBD2 (5 bases). V was shortened by 1 base and J by 4 bases, with 14 bases between the two germline ends. The CDR3 extends over 15 amino acids. Germline lookup yields CDR1 LGHDT and CDR2 YNNKEL (reference sequence). CDR3 DNA sequence: TGTGCCAGCAGCCAAGGGGAGTTGCGGAAGTACGAGCAGTACTTC. This encodes CASSQGELRKYEQYF.